Listed below are T cell receptor beta chains from one sample, sequenced in a study of OX40 agonist ivuxolimab in advanced cancers. Libraries were prepared by immunoSEQ multiplex PCR; TCRdb keeps only in-frame clonotypes and omits some of them. The sample yields 90,000 to 95,000 clones, approximately 89% seen once. Material: CD4+ or CD8+ T cells sorted from blood, obtained in a trial of the OX40 agonist ivuxolimab. These receptors were obtained from an adult with an advanced solid tumor such as melanoma, head and neck, liver or kidney cancer. Each CDR3 is given with its conserved first and last residue. The D gene is left open where the match is weak. Some rows mark clone size as missing; the rest say once, few, many or name a class of expanded clone.

D: .; size: .; J: TRBJ2-1; V: TRBV29-1; CDR3: CSVERTDGEQFF; DNA: TGCAGCGTTGAAAGGACCGATGGGGAGCAGTTCTTC
D: TRBD1; size: once; J: TRBJ1-2; V: TRBV5-1; CDR3: CASSLESGGAPYGYTF; DNA: TGCGCCAGCAGCTTGGAATCAGGGGGGGCTCCCTATGGCTACACCTTC
D: TRBD1; size: .; J: TRBJ1-1; V: TRBV7-6; CDR3: CASSLTGGVTEAFF; DNA: TGTGCCAGCAGCCTGACAGGGGGCGTGACTGAAGCTTTCTTT
D: .; size: .; J: TRBJ1-2; V: TRBV7-2; CDR3: CASSPTSPDYGYTF; DNA: TGTGCCAGCAGCCCAACCTCCCCCGACTATGGCTACACCTTC
D: TRBD1; size: .; J: TRBJ2-3; V: TRBV6-5; CDR3: CASSTTGASTDTQYF; DNA: TGTGCCAGCAGTACCACAGGGGCTAGCACAGATACGCAGTATTTT
D: .; size: .; J: TRBJ2-1; V: TRBV29-1; CDR3: CSVGSGFNEQFF; DNA: TGCAGCGTTGGGTCGGGCTTCAATGAGCAGTTCTTC
D: TRBD1; size: .; J: TRBJ1-1; V: TRBV28; CDR3: CASSGPRTGRLNTEAFF; DNA: TGTGCCAGCAGTGGTCCAAGGACAGGACGATTGAACACTGAAGCTTTCTTT
D: .; size: .; J: TRBJ1-2; V: TRBV5-1; CDR3: CASTPEPRDNHIYGYTF; DNA: TGCGCCAGTACCCCTGAGCCACGGGACAACCATATCTATGGCTACACCTTC
D: TRBD2; size: .; J: TRBJ2-2; V: TRBV4-2; CDR3: CASSQRLAGANTGELFF; DNA: TGTGCCAGCAGCCAACGTTTAGCGGGCGCGAACACCGGGGAGCTGTTTTTT
D: .; size: once; J: TRBJ2-3; V: TRBV4-1; CDR3: CASSQLHTDTQYF; DNA: TGCGCCAGCAGCCAATTACACACAGATACGCAGTATTTT
D: TRBD1; size: few; J: TRBJ2-6; V: TRBV27; CDR3: CASRWTGGAGANVLTF; DNA: TGTGCCAGCAGATGGACAGGGGGCGCTGGGGCCAACGTCCTGACTTTC
D: .; size: .; J: TRBJ1-5; V: TRBV29-1; CDR3: CSVLGGGNQPQHF; DNA: TGCAGCGTTTTAGGGGGGGGCAATCAGCCCCAGCATTTT
D: TRBD1; size: .; J: TRBJ1-2; V: TRBV6-5; CDR3: CASSYSAGGFYGYTF; DNA: TGTGCCAGCAGTTACTCCGCAGGGGGGTTCTATGGCTACACCTTC
D: .; size: .; J: TRBJ1-4; V: TRBV5-4; CDR3: CASSPGPNNEKLFF; DNA: TGTGCCAGCAGCCCGGGACCCAATAATGAAAAACTGTTTTTT
D: .; size: once; J: TRBJ2-1; V: TRBV5-1; CDR3: CASSSTVTYNEQFF; DNA: TGCGCCAGCAGCTCCACGGTTACCTACAATGAGCAGTTCTTC
D: TRBD1; size: .; J: TRBJ1-2; V: TRBV28; CDR3: CALEGAGGYGYTF; DNA: TGTGCCTTGGAGGGGGCGGGAGGGTATGGCTACACCTTC
D: .; size: .; J: TRBJ2-1; V: TRBV7-9; CDR3: CASSLDTGSYNEQFF; DNA: TGTGCCAGCAGCTTAGACACGGGCTCCTACAATGAGCAGTTCTTC
D: TRBD2; size: .; J: TRBJ2-7; V: TRBV6-1; CDR3: CASTQGTSGIYEQYF; DNA: TGTGCCAGCACCCAAGGGACTAGCGGGATCTACGAGCAGTACTTC
D: .; size: .; J: TRBJ2-5; V: TRBV7-2; CDR3: CASSLQAGAETQYF; DNA: TGTGCCAGCAGCTTACAGGCAGGGGCAGAGACCCAGTACTTC
D: TRBD1; size: .; J: TRBJ1-1; V: TRBV11-2; CDR3: CASSLRDRLNTEAFF; DNA: TGTGCCAGCAGCCTAAGGGACAGATTGAACACTGAAGCTTTCTTT
D: .; size: .; J: TRBJ2-6; V: TRBV5-4; CDR3: CASSLAGLLWSGNVLTF; DNA: TGTGCCAGCAGCTTGGCAGGGCTTCTCTGGAGTGGCAACGTCCTGACTTTC
D: .; size: .; J: TRBJ2-7; V: TRBV28; CDR3: CASSTMGRGLYEQYF; DNA: TGTGCCAGCAGTACTATGGGGAGGGGGCTCTACGAGCAGTACTTC
D: TRBD2; size: .; J: TRBJ2-3; V: TRBV9; CDR3: CASSVEAGPDTQYF; DNA: TGTGCCAGCAGCGTAGAAGCGGGACCAGATACGCAGTATTTT
D: .; size: .; J: TRBJ2-5; V: TRBV27; CDR3: CASSSRRLVGETQYF; DNA: TGTGCCAGCAGCTCTCGCAGATTAGTCGGAGAGACCCAGTACTTC
D: TRBD1; size: once; J: TRBJ2-2; V: TRBV10-3; CDR3: CAISPRQGRTGELFF; DNA: TGTGCCATCAGTCCCCGACAGGGAAGAACCGGGGAGCTGTTTTTT
D: .; size: .; J: TRBJ1-2; V: TRBV6-5; CDR3: CASTPGINYGYTF; DNA: TGTGCCAGCACTCCGGGAATTAACTATGGCTACACCTTC
D: .; size: .; J: TRBJ2-3; V: TRBV5-4; CDR3: CASSKGHSSTDTQYF; DNA: TGTGCCAGCAGCAAGGGACATTCTAGCACAGATACGCAGTATTTT
D: TRBD1; size: .; J: TRBJ1-4; V: TRBV6-1; CDR3: CASGLDRVKEKLFF; DNA: TGTGCCAGCGGGTTGGACAGGGTAAAGGAAAAACTGTTTTTT
D: .; size: once; J: TRBJ1-3; V: TRBV9; CDR3: CASSVGDRSGNTIYF; DNA: TGTGCCAGCAGCGTAGGGGATCGCTCTGGAAACACCATATATTTT
D: TRBD2; size: .; J: TRBJ2-5; V: TRBV7-2; CDR3: CASSPGGGEETQYF; DNA: TGTGCCAGCAGCCCCGGGGGGGGTGAAGAGACCCAGTACTTC
D: .; size: .; J: TRBJ1-5; V: TRBV7-2; CDR3: CASSYDGPGGRVQPQHF; DNA: TGTGCCAGCAGCTACGATGGGCCTGGCGGTCGGGTTCAGCCCCAGCATTTT
D: .; size: once; J: TRBJ2-1; V: TRBV9; CDR3: CASSRLGNSYNEQFF; DNA: TGTGCCAGCAGCCGTTTGGGCAACTCCTACAATGAGCAGTTCTTC
D: .; size: .; J: TRBJ1-1; V: TRBV6-5; CDR3: CASSYLNRQAEAFF; DNA: TGTGCCAGCAGTTACCTTAACCGACAGGCTGAAGCTTTCTTT
D: .; size: .; J: TRBJ1-1; V: TRBV27; CDR3: CASYDPSGTEAFF; DNA: TGTGCCAGCTACGACCCCTCTGGCACTGAAGCTTTCTTT
D: .; size: .; J: TRBJ2-1; V: TRBV5-4; CDR3: CASSLGGSRYNEQFF; DNA: TGTGCCAGCAGCTTGGGGGGGAGTCGCTACAATGAGCAGTTCTTC
D: .; size: .; J: TRBJ1-4; V: TRBV27; CDR3: CASSFFLPTGRDEKLFF; DNA: TGTGCCAGCAGTTTCTTCCTACCCACCGGCAGGGATGAAAAACTGTTTTTT
D: .; size: once; J: TRBJ2-1; V: TRBV30; CDR3: CAWSVQVGYNEQFF; DNA: TGTGCCTGGAGTGTACAAGTAGGTTACAATGAGCAGTTCTTC
D: .; size: once; J: TRBJ1-3; V: TRBV6-1; CDR3: CASRPPGVAGNTIYF; DNA: TGTGCCAGCAGACCACCAGGGGTGGCTGGAAACACCATATATTTT
D: TRBD1; size: .; J: TRBJ1-2; V: TRBV19; CDR3: CASTKGLGQGVANYGYTF; DNA: TGTGCCAGTACCAAAGGGTTAGGACAGGGAGTCGCTAACTATGGCTACACCTTC
D: TRBD2; size: .; J: TRBJ2-3; V: TRBV27; CDR3: CASSPSGRPTDTQYF; DNA: TGTGCCAGCAGTCCTAGCGGGAGACCGACAGATACGCAGTATTTT
D: .; size: .; J: TRBJ2-2; V: TRBV5-4; CDR3: CASSLRLNTGELFF; DNA: TGTGCCAGCAGCTTGAGACTGAACACCGGGGAGCTGTTTTTT
D: .; size: .; J: TRBJ1-1; V: TRBV10-3; CDR3: CAISEDPGDTEAFF; DNA: TGTGCCATCAGTGAAGACCCAGGGGACACTGAAGCTTTCTTT
D: .; size: .; J: TRBJ1-1; V: TRBV10-1; CDR3: CASSVGERGTEAFF; DNA: TGCGCCAGCAGTGTCGGGGAGAGGGGAACTGAAGCTTTCTTT